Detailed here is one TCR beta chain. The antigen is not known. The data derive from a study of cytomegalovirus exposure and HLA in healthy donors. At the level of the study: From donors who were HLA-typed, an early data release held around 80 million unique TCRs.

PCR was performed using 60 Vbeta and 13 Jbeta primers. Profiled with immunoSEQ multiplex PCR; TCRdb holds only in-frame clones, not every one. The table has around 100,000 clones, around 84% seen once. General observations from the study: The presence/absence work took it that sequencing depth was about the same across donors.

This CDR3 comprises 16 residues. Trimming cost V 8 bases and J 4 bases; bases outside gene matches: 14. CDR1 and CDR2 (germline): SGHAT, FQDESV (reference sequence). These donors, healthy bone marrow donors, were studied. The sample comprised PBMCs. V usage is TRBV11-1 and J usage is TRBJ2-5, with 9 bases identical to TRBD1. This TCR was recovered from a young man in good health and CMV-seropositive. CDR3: CASARGTGRRSETQYF. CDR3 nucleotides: TGTGCCAGCGCCCGCGGGACAGGGAGAAGGTCAGAGACCCAGTACTTC.